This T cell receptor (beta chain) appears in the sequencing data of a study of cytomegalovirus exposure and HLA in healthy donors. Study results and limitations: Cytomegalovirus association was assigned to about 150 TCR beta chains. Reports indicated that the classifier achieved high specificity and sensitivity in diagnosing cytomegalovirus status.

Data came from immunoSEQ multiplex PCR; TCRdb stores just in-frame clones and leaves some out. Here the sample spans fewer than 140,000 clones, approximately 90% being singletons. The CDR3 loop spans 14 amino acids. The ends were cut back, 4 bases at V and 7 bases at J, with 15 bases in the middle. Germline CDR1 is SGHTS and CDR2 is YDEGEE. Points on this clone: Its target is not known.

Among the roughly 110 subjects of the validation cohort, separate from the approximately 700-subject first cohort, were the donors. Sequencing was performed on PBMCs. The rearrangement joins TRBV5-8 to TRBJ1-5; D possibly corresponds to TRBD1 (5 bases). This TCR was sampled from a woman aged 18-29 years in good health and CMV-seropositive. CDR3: CASSRGVGNQPQHF. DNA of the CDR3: TGTGCCAGCAGCCGGGGGGTGGGGAACCAGCCCCAGCATTTT.